The present T cell receptor beta chain was sequenced within a study of blood T cell repertoires in COVID-19. Across the whole study: Specimens from acute and convalescent COVID-19 originated in the United States, Italy and Spain. The analysed material was cDNA or gDNA that came from T cells, B-cell-depleted T cells, or PBMCs.

In the authors' workflow: Amplified reference gene primers provided the basis for estimating nucleated cell counts. The repertoire was sequenced with immunoSEQ multiplex PCR; TCRdb's copy has only in-frame clones and lacks some. V, J and clone size were drawn from that table, and D and trimming were deduced from the DNA. The sample lists about 100,000 clones, 79% occurring once. The germline V gene has CDR1 SGHNT and CDR2 YYREEE (reference sequence). There are 15 residues in the CDR3. V lost 0 bases and J 2 bases, leaving 10 bases between the germline ends. The V call is TRBV5-4, the J call TRBJ2-3; D not resolved. This clonotype was sampled from an elderly woman with active or convalescent COVID-19. Sequencing input: peripheral blood. CDR3 sequence: CASSLVATSTDTQYF. The CDR3 region has the DNA TGTGCCAGCAGCTTGGTCGCCACTTCCACAGATACGCAGTATTTT. The variable domain in full, completed from reference TRBV5-4 and TRBJ2-3, reads ETGVTQSPTHLIKTRGQQVTLRCSSQSGHNTVSWYQQALGQGPQFIFQYYREEENGRGNFPPRFSGLQFPNYSSELNVNALELDDSALYLCASSLVATSTDTQYFGPGTRLTVL.